Listed below are T cell receptor beta chains from one sample, sequenced in a study of T cell responses to AZD1222 COVID-19 vaccine. Sequenced by immunoSEQ multiplex PCR; TCRdb stores in-frame clones only, minus some. The sample consists of about 120,000 clones, around 93% of them appearing once. Sequenced here: peripheral blood, sampled on day 0 of AZD1222 vaccination. These receptor sequences come from an adult in good health. The CDR3 runs from the conserved cysteine through the conserved F or W. The D gene is left open where the match is weak. A clone size is listed for some rows: how often the clone was seen (once, few, many), or a class if it is expanded.

J gene,D gene,clone size,V gene,CDR3 protein,CDR3 DNA
TRBJ1-2,TRBD1,.,TRBV18,CASSPRQGPGGYTF,TGTGCCAGCTCACCGCGACAGGGGCCGGGTGGCTACACCTTC
TRBJ1-6,.,.,TRBV5-6,CASSLLGSNSPLHF,TGTGCCAGCAGCTTGTTAGGGTCTAATTCACCCCTCCACTTT
TRBJ1-2,.,.,TRBV5-1,CASSGEGYGYTF,TGCGCCAGCAGCGGCGAAGGCTATGGCTACACCTTC
TRBJ2-7,TRBD2,.,TRBV4-3,CASSQEQSSGRYEQYF,TGCGCCAGCAGCCAAGAGCAATCCAGCGGGAGGTACGAGCAGTACTTC
TRBJ2-5,TRBD1,.,TRBV7-8,CASSPRLGGGEETQYF,TGTGCCAGCAGCCCCCGTCTAGGGGGCGGTGAAGAGACCCAGTACTTC
TRBJ1-1,.,.,TRBV10-3,CAIGTSEAFF,TGTGCCATCGGGACTTCTGAAGCTTTCTTT
TRBJ1-2,TRBD1,.,TRBV4-3,CASSQEKPFDRGLAYGYTF,TGCGCCAGCAGCCAAGAGAAGCCCTTCGACAGGGGGCTAGCCTATGGCTACACCTTC
TRBJ2-1,TRBD1,.,TRBV24-1,CATSDSGQGRDNEQFF,TGTGCCACCAGTGATTCCGGACAGGGAAGGGACAATGAGCAGTTCTTC
TRBJ1-5,.,.,TRBV10-3,CAISDTGGTQPQHF,TGTGCCATCAGTGATACCGGGGGTACTCAGCCCCAGCATTTT
TRBJ1-2,.,.,TRBV5-4,CASSLPGGYGYTF,TGTGCCAGCAGCTTGCCGGGGGGCTATGGCTACACCTTC
TRBJ2-2,.,.,TRBV5-1,CASSLDRGELFF,TGCGCCAGCAGCTTGGACAGGGGGGAGCTGTTTTTT
TRBJ2-3,.,.,TRBV28,CALGPEAPPGRVTQYF,TGTGCCCTTGGCCCGGAGGCCCCTCCCGGTCGGGTGACGCAGTATTTT
TRBJ1-4,.,.,TRBV12-3/TRBV12-4,CASSLVEKLFF,TGTGCCAGCAGTTTAGTTGAAAAACTGTTTTTT
TRBJ2-7,.,.,TRBV19,CASSISPQLPEQYF,TGTGCCAGTAGTATTTCCCCTCAACTTCCTGAGCAGTACTTC
TRBJ2-5,.,.,TRBV25-1,CASSEEEVQETQYF,TGTGCCAGCAGTGAGGAAGAGGTTCAAGAGACCCAGTACTTC
TRBJ2-1,.,once,TRBV15,CATSRDGGTNEQFF,TGTGCCACCAGCAGAGATGGAGGGACAAATGAGCAGTTCTTC
TRBJ1-1,.,.,TRBV4-1,CASSQEGRGVWAEAFF,TGCGCCAGCAGCCAAGAAGGCAGGGGCGTTTGGGCTGAAGCTTTCTTT
TRBJ1-1,.,.,TRBV19,CASSIGVRSYTEAFF,TGTGCCAGTAGTATTGGTGTCCGGAGCTACACTGAAGCTTTCTTT
TRBJ2-5,TRBD2,once,TRBV6-2/TRBV6-3,CASSSTSGRVRETQYF,TGTGCCAGCAGTTCGACTAGCGGGAGGGTGAGAGAGACCCAGTACTTC
TRBJ2-7,.,.,TRBV3-1/TRBV3-2,CASSQGSEQYF,TGTGCCAGCAGCCAAGGGTCCGAGCAGTACTTC
TRBJ2-3,.,.,TRBV9,CASSALADTQYF,TGTGCCAGCAGCGCACTCGCAGATACGCAGTATTTT
TRBJ1-1,.,once,TRBV5-5,CASSLGDNTEAFF,TGTGCCAGCAGCTTGGGGGATAACACTGAAGCTTTCTTT
TRBJ1-4,.,.,TRBV4-3,CASSQDLGQRNEKLFF,TGCGCCAGCAGCCAAGATTTAGGACAGAGGAATGAAAAACTGTTTTTT
TRBJ2-7,.,.,TRBV2,CASSEALSGRGEQYF,TGTGCCAGCAGTGAAGCGCTTTCGGGCAGAGGGGAGCAGTACTTC
TRBJ2-1,TRBD1,.,TRBV5-4,CASSLGAGQEGYNEQFF,TGTGCCAGCAGCTTGGGGGCGGGACAGGAGGGCTACAATGAGCAGTTCTTC
TRBJ1-2,TRBD1,.,TRBV3-1/TRBV3-2,CASSQKGDRVLYGYTF,TGTGCCAGCAGCCAAAAAGGGGACAGGGTTCTTTATGGCTACACCTTC
TRBJ1-2,TRBD1,.,TRBV3-1/TRBV3-2,CASSDTTGWLGYTF,TGTGCCAGCAGCGATACGACAGGGTGGTTAGGCTACACCTTC
TRBJ2-1,TRBD2,.,TRBV29-1,CSVLAGGNEQFF,TGCAGCGTCCTAGCGGGAGGCAATGAGCAGTTCTTC
TRBJ2-5,.,.,TRBV11-2,CASSLKAQLGETQYF,TGTGCCAGCAGCCTAAAGGCCCAACTCGGGGAGACCCAGTACTTC
TRBJ2-5,.,.,TRBV3-1/TRBV3-2,CASSPGRQETQYF,TGTGCCAGCAGCCCTGGCAGGCAAGAGACCCAGTACTTC
TRBJ1-4,.,.,TRBV19,CASSRLLGGEKLFF,TGTGCCAGTAGCAGACTCTTGGGCGGTGAAAAACTGTTTTTT
TRBJ2-7,TRBD2,.,TRBV19,CASSRREAYEQYF,TGTGCCAGTAGTAGGCGGGAGGCCTACGAGCAGTACTTC
TRBJ1-5,TRBD1,.,TRBV12-3/TRBV12-4,CASSAGGDQPQHF,TGTGCCAGCAGTGCAGGGGGCGATCAGCCCCAGCATTTT
TRBJ1-5,.,.,TRBV5-5,CASSLTGNSNQPQHF,TGTGCCAGCAGCTTGACAGGGAATAGCAATCAGCCCCAGCATTTT
TRBJ1-5,TRBD1,.,TRBV19,CASTKGQGSNQPQHF,TGTGCCAGTACCAAGGGACAGGGGAGCAATCAGCCCCAGCATTTT
TRBJ2-3,.,.,TRBV18,CASSGADASTDTQYF,TGTGCCAGCTCCGGGGCGGATGCTAGCACAGATACGCAGTATTTT
TRBJ2-7,.,.,TRBV21-1,CASRPGLRYEQYF,TGTGCCAGCAGGCCGGGACTAAGGTACGAGCAGTACTTC
TRBJ1-2,.,.,TRBV7-2,CASRPAAEPNYGYTF,TGTGCCAGCAGACCAGCCGCCGAACCTAACTATGGCTACACCTTC
TRBJ2-2,.,.,TRBV5-6,CASRETGITGELFF,TGTGCCAGCAGGGAAACAGGGATTACCGGGGAGCTGTTTTTT
TRBJ2-3,.,.,TRBV6-5,CASSYDTDTQYF,TGTGCCAGCAGCTACGACACAGATACGCAGTATTTT
TRBJ2-7,TRBD1,once,TRBV19,CASSIGGQEGLSYEQYF,TGTGCCAGTAGTATAGGGGGACAGGAGGGCCTCTCCTACGAGCAGTACTTC
TRBJ2-7,.,.,TRBV4-1,CASSHGTGSSYEQYF,TGCGCCAGCAGCCACGGGACTGGATCTTCCTACGAGCAGTACTTC
TRBJ1-5,.,.,TRBV6-2/TRBV6-3,CASSFLGEGGQPQHF,TGTGCCAGCAGTTTCCTTGGGGAGGGCGGGCAGCCCCAGCATTTT
TRBJ1-2,.,once,TRBV19,CASSPPGMYGYTF,TGTGCCAGTAGCCCACCAGGGATGTATGGCTACACCTTC
TRBJ1-2,.,.,TRBV7-2,CASSLARDAANYGYTF,TGTGCCAGCAGCTTAGCGCGTGACGCAGCTAACTATGGCTACACCTTC
TRBJ1-2,TRBD1,.,TRBV5-6,CASSYRDRGPGGYTF,TGTGCCAGCAGCTACCGGGACAGGGGGCCGGGTGGCTACACCTTC
TRBJ2-5,TRBD2,.,TRBV29-1,CSVEGFGGLAQETQYF,TGCAGCGTTGAAGGGTTCGGGGGACTAGCCCAAGAGACCCAGTACTTC
TRBJ1-1,.,.,TRBV4-1,CASSQDISRNTEAFF,TGCGCCAGCAGCCAAGATATTAGCAGGAACACTGAAGCTTTCTTT
TRBJ1-1,.,.,TRBV6-5,CASSYGTEGVYTEAFF,TGTGCCAGCAGTTACGGGACCGAGGGTGTGTACACTGAAGCTTTCTTT
TRBJ1-4,.,.,TRBV19,CASSVPATDREKLFF,TGTGCCAGTAGTGTCCCCGCCACGGACAGAGAAAAACTGTTTTTT
TRBJ2-2,TRBD1,once,TRBV11-2,CASSSQGATGELFF,TGTGCCAGCAGCTCGCAGGGGGCAACCGGGGAGCTGTTTTTT
TRBJ2-2,.,few,TRBV3-1/TRBV3-2,CASSGYLGELFF,TGTGCCAGCAGCGGGTATTTGGGGGAGCTGTTTTTT
TRBJ1-5,.,.,TRBV2,CASSVVEGFQPQHF,TGTGCCAGCAGTGTGGTGGAGGGTTTTCAGCCCCAGCATTTT
TRBJ2-1,TRBD1,.,TRBV5-8,CASSSDRGSSYNEQFF,TGTGCCAGCAGCTCGGACAGGGGGAGCTCCTACAATGAGCAGTTCTTC